Below are 2 T cell receptor beta chains sequenced from a single sample in a study of metastatic and nonmetastatic thyroid tumors. Each patient went into thyroid surgery without having received any treatment. TCRdb called clones again from the PCR reads with MiXCR. Of some 20,000 clones detected, about a quarter appear once; the ten largest clones hold approximately 6%. The sequenced sample consisted of tumor tissue. The receptors stem from a female donor with papillary thyroid cancer or a benign thyroid nodule (not recorded which). Some clones in this sample may be carry-over from other donors' samples.

This clone was observed a few times. This sequence may be a read error, since a much larger clone differs from it by one base. The chain carries TRBV11-2 and TRBJ2-1; TRBD2 matches 14 bases. The V segment lost 7 bases and the J segment 8 bases; nucleotides outside the gene matches: 4. Germline V gene data show CDR1 as SGHAT and CDR2 as FQNNGV. CDR3 length: 14 residues. This CDR3 reads CASKGTSGGHEQFF. The CDR3 DNA reads TGTGCCAGCAAGGGGACTAGCGGGGGACATGAGCAGTTCTTC.

This clone has more than one count but fewer than ten. The V and J genes are TRBV28 and TRBJ1-1; D possibly corresponds to TRBD1 (5 bases). Germline CDR1 MDHEN, CDR2 SYDVKM. Trimming stripped 7 bases from V and 0 bases from J, with 18 bases between. The CDR3 has 16 residues. The CDR3 protein is CASILDRLRVNTEAFF. CDR3 sequence (DNA): TGTGCCAGCATTCTTGACAGACTACGGGTGAACACTGAAGCTTTCTTT.